These 5 T cell receptor beta chains came from one sample sequenced in a study of identical twins. TCRdb ran MiXCR on the 5' RACE reads and lists one entry per CDR3 protein. The sample has about 550,000 distinct CDR3 sequences, 20% to 25% seen once. These data also formed part of another study, on yellow fever vaccine responses in identical twins.

Input material: CD4+ T cells sorted from blood. These receptors were taken from a young woman in good health.

The V and J genes are TRBV21-1 and TRBJ2-7; TRBD1, as called in the table, went unchecked against the DNA. TRBV21-1 is labeled a pseudogene. The CDR3 sequence is 16 residues long. CDR3 sequence (DNA): TGTGCCAGCAGCCCCCAGCGGTACAGAAACTCCTACGAGCAGTACTTC. This sequence encodes CASSPQRYRNSYEQYF.

This sequence joins TRBV5-6 and TRBJ1-1; a possible D gene is TRBD1 (5 bases). The ends were cut back, 1 base at V and 6 bases at J, with 16 bases in the middle. The CDR3 loop spans 15 amino acids. Germline V gene sequence: CDR1 SGHDT, CDR2 YYEEEE. CDR3: CASSLWRRLGAEAFF. The CDR3 coding sequence is TGTGCCAGCAGCTTGTGGAGGCGGCTAGGGGCTGAAGCTTTCTTT. The variable domain in full, with the rest retrieved from reference TRBV5-6 and TRBJ1-1, is DAGVTQSPTHLIKTRGQQVTLRCSPKSGHDTVSWYQQALGQGPQFIFQYYEEEERQRGNFPDRFSGHQFPNYSSELNVNALLLGDSALYLCASSLWRRLGAEAFFGQGTRLTVV.

The V and J genes are TRBV4-1 and TRBJ2-1; 10 nucleotides align to TRBD2. This CDR3 has 17 residues. Germline values: CDR1 MGHRA, CDR2 YSYEKL. Unmatched junction bases numbered 10, after V lost 4 bases and J lost 4 bases. The CDR3 loop reads CASSLGLATSLYNEQFF. The CDR3 DNA is TGCGCCAGCAGCCTGGGACTAGCGACAAGCCTTTACAATGAGCAGTTCTTC.

The chain is built from TRBV29-1 and TRBJ2-1, with a tentative D call TRBD1 (6 bases). The CDR3 length is 11 residues. Germline assignment: CDR1 SQVTM and CDR2 ANQGSEA. V lost 3 bases, J lost 7 bases, and 7 bases lay in between. The CDR3 is CSVEQGNEQFF. The CDR3, as DNA: TGCAGCGTTGAGCAGGGGAATGAGCAGTTCTTC.

J is TRBJ2-3 and V is TRBV5-5, with D unclear. The CDR3 extends over 12 amino acids. Germline V gene lookup returns CDR1 SGHKS and CDR2 YYEKEE (reference sequence). Trimming removed 2 bases at V and 6 bases at J, with 7 bases between. This chain's CDR3 is CASSFQEDTQYF. In nucleotides, the CDR3 is TGTGCCAGCAGCTTTCAGGAGGATACGCAGTATTTT.